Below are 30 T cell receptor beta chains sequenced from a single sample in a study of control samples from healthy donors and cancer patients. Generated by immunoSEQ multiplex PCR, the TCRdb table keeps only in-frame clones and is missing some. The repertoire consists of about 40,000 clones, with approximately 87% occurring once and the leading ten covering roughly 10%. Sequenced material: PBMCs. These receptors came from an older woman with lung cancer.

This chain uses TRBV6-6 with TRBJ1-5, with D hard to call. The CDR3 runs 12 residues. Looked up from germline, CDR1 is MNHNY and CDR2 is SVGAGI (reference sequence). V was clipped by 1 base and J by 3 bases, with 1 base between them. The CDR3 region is CASSYFNQPQHF. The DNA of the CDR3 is TGTGCCAGCAGTTACTTCAATCAGCCCCAGCATTTT.

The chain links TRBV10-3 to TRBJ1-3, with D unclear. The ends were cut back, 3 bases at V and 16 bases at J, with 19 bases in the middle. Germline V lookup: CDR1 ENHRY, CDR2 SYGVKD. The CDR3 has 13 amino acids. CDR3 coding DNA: TGTGCCATCAGTGATGAAAGTGGGCGGCCGGGGTATTTT. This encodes CAISDESGRPGYF.

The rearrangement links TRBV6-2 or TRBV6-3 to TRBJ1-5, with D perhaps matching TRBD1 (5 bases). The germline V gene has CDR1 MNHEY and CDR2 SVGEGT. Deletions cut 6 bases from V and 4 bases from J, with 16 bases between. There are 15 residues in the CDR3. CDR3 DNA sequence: TGTGCCAGCAGCATTACCGGGACCACAAATCAGCCCCAGCATTTT. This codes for CASSITGTTNQPQHF.

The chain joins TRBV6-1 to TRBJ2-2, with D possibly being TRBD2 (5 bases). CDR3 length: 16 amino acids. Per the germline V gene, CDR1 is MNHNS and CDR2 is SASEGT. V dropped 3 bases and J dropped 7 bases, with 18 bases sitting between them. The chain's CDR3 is CASSDPLGSSGGELFF. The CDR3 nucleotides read TGTGCCAGCAGTGACCCTTTGGGGAGCTCCGGCGGGGAGCTGTTTTTT.

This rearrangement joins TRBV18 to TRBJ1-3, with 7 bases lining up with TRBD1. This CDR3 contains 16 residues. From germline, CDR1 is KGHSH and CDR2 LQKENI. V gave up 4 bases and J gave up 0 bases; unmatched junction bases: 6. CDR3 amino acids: CASSRGQLDSGNTIYF. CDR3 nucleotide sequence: TGTGCCAGCTCACGGGGACAGCTCGACTCTGGAAACACCATATATTTT.

The CDR3 protein is CATSARETQYF. Here the CDR3 DNA reads TGTGCCACCAGTGCGCGAGAGACCCAGTACTTC. This sequence joins TRBV24-1 and TRBJ2-5; D gene uncertain. The CDR3 has 11 residues. V was cut by 5 bases and J by 4 bases, with 4 bases left in between. Germline CDR1 and CDR2: KGHDR and SFDVKD.

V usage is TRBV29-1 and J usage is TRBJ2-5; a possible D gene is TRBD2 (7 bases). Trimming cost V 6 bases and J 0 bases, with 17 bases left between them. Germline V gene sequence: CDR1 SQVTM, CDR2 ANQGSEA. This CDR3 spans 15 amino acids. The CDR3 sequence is CSVRGGGEYQETQYF. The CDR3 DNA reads TGCAGCGTGAGGGGGGGCGGAGAGTACCAAGAGACCCAGTACTTC.

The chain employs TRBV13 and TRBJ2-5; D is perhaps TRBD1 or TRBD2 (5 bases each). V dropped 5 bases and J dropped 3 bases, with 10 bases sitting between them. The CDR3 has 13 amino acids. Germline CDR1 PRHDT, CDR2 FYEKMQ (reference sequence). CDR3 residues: CASSRGVEETQYF. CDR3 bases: TGTGCCAGCAGCAGGGGAGTGGAAGAGACCCAGTACTTC.

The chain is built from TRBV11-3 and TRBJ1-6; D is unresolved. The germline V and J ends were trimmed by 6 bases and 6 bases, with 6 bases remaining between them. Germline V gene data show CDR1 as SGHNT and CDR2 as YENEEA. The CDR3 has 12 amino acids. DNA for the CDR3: TGTGCCAGCAGACTAGCTAATTCACCCCTCCACTTT. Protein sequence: CASRLANSPLHF.

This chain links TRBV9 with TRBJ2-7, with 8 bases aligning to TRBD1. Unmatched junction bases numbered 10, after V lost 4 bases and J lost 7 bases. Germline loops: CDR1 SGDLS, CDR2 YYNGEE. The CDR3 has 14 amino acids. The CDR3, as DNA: TGTGCCAGCAGCCGTCAATTGACAGGGGAAGAGCAGTACTTC. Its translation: CASSRQLTGEEQYF.

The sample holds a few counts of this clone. The CDR3 DNA sequence: TGCGCCAGCAGTGCTTTAGGACTAGCGGGAACATACGAGCAGTACTTC. It encodes CASSALGLAGTYEQYF. The chain employs TRBV10-1 and TRBJ2-7, with 12 bases aligning to TRBD2. CDR3 length: 16 residues. Germline V lookup: CDR1 WNHNN, CDR2 SYGVQD (reference sequence). The ends lost 4 bases at V and 4 bases at J; junction bases unmatched: 8.

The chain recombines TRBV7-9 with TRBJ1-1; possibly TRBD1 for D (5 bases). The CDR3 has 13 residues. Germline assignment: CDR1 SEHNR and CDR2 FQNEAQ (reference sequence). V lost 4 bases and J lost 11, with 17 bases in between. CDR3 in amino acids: CASSSLQWDWAFF. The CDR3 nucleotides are TGTGCCAGCAGCTCCCTCCAGTGGGACTGGGCTTTCTTT.

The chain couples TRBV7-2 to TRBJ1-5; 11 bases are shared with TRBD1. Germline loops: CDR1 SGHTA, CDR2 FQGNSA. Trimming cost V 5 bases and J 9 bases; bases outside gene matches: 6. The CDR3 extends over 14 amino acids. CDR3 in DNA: TGTGCCAGCAGCCTCGGGACAGGGGGGTGGCCCCAGCATTTT. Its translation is CASSLGTGGWPQHF. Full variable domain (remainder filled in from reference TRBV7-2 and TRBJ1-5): GAGVSQSPSNKVTEKGKDVELRCDPISGHTALYWYRQSLGQGLEFLIYFQGNSAPDKSGLPSDRFSAERTGGSVSTLTIQRTQQEDSAVYLCASSLGTGGWPQHFGDGTRLSIL.

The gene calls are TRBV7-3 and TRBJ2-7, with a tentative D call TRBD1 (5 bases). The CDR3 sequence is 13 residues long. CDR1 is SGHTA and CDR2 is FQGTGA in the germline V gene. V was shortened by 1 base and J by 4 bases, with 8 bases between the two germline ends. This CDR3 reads CASSLSRDYEQYF. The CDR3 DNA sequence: TGTGCCAGCAGCTTAAGCAGGGATTACGAGCAGTACTTC.

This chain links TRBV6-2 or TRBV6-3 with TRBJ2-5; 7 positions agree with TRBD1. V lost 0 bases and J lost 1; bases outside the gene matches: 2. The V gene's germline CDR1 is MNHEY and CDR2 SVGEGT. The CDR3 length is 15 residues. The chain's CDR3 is CASSYSGQSQETQYF. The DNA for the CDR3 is TGTGCCAGCAGTTACTCGGGACAGAGCCAAGAGACCCAGTACTTC.

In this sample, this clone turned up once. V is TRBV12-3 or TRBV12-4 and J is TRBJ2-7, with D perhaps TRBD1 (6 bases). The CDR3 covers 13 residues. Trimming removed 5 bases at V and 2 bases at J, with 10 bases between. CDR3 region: CASSPGDTYEQYF. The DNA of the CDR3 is TGTGCCAGCAGTCCAGGGGATACCTACGAGCAGTACTTC.

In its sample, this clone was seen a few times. CDR3: CASSQDEETQYF. The CDR3 region has the DNA TGTGCCAGCAGCCAAGATGAAGAGACCCAGTACTTC. The chain employs TRBV4-2 and TRBJ2-5; D not certain. The CDR3 runs 12 residues. V dropped 0 bases and J dropped 3 bases, with 2 bases sitting between them. Germline values: CDR1 LGHNA, CDR2 YNFKEQ.

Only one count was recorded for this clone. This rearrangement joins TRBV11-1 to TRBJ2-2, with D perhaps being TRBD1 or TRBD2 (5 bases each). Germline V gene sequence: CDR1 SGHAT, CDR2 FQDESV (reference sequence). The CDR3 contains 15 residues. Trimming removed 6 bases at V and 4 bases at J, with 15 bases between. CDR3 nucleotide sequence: TGTGCCAGCAGAGAGACCGGGGCCGTCACCGGGGAGCTGTTTTTT. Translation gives CASRETGAVTGELFF.

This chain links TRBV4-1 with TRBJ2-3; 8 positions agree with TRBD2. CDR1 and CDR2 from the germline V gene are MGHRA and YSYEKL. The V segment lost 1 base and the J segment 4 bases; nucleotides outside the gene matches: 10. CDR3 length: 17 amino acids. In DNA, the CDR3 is TGCGCCAGCAGCCAAGTGAGCGGGGGTCTATCAGCAGATACGCAGTATTTT. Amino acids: CASSQVSGGLSADTQYF.

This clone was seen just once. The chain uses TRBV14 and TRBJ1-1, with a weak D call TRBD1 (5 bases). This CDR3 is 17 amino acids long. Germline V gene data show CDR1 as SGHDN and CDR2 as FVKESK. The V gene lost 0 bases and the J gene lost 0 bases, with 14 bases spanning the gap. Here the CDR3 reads CASSQEGVFGVNTEAFF. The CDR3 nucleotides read TGTGCCAGCAGCCAAGAAGGGGTTTTTGGGGTGAACACTGAAGCTTTCTTT. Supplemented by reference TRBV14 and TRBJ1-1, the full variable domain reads EAGVTQFPSHSVIEKGQTVTLRCDPISGHDNLYWYRRVMGKEIKFLLHFVKESKQDESGMPNNRFLAERTGGTYSTLKVQPAELEDSGVYFCASSQEGVFGVNTEAFFGQGTRLTVV.

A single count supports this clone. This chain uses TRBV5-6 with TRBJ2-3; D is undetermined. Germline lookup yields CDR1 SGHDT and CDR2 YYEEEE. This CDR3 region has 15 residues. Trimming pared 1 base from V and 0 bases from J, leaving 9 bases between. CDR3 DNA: TGTGCCAGCAGCTTGAATGGGAAAAGCACAGATACGCAGTATTTT. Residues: CASSLNGKSTDTQYF.

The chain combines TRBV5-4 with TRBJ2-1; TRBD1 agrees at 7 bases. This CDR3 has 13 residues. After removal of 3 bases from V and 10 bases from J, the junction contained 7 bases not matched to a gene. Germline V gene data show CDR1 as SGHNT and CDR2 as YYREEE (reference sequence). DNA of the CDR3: TGTGCCAGCAGCTCGACAGGGTATGGCGAGCAGTTCTTC. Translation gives CASSSTGYGEQFF.

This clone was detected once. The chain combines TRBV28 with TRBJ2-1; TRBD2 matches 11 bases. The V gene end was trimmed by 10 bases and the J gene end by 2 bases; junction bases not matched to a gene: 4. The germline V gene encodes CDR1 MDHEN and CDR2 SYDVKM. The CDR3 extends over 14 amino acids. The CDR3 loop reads CATTGLAAYNEQFF. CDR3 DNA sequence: TGTGCCACCACGGGACTAGCGGCCTACAATGAGCAGTTCTTC.

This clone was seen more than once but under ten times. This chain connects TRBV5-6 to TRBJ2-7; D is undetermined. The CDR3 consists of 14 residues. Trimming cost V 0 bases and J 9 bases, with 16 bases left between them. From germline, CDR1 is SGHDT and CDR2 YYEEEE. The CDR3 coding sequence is TGTGCCAGCAGCTTGGGCGAAACGGGTGGAGTGCAGTACTTC. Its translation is CASSLGETGGVQYF.

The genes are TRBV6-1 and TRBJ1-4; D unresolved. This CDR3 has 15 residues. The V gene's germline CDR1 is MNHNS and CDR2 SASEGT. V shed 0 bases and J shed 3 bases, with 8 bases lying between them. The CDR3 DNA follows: TGTGCCAGCAGTGAAGCGTTCGTAGCTAATGAAAAACTGTTTTTT. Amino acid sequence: CASSEAFVANEKLFF.

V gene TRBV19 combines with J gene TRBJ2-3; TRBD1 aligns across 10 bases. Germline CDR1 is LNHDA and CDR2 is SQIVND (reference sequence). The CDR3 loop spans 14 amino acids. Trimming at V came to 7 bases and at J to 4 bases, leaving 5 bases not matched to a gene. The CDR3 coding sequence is TGTGCCAGTACGGGACAGGGGCAGGCAGATACGCAGTATTTT. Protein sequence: CASTGQGQADTQYF.

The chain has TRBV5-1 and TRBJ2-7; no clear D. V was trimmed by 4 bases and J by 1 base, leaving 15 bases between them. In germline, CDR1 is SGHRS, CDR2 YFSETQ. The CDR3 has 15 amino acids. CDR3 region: CASSAQDRWSYEQYF. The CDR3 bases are TGCGCCAGCAGCGCTCAAGATCGGTGGTCCTACGAGCAGTACTTC. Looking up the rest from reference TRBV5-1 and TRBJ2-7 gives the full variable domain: KAGVTQTPRYLIKTRGQQVTLSCSPISGHRSVSWYQQTPGQGLQFLFEYFSETQRNKGNFPGRFSGRQFSNSRSEMNVSTLELGDSALYLCASSAQDRWSYEQYFGPGTRLTVT.

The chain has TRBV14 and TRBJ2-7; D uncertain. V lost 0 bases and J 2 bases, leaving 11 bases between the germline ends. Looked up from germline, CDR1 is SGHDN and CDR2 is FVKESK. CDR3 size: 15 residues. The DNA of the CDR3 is TGTGCCAGCAGCCAAGATCAGGCCTGGACCTACGAGCAGTACTTC. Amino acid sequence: CASSQDQAWTYEQYF.

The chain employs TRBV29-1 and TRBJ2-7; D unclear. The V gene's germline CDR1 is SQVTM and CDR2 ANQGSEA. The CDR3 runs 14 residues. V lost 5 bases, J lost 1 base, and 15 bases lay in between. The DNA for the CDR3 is TGCAGCGTTCTTGGCGGCCAACCTTCCTACGAGCAGTACTTC. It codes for CSVLGGQPSYEQYF.

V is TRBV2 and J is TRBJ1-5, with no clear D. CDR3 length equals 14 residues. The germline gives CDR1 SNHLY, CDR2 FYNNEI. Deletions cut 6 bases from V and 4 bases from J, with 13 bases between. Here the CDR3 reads CASRKEPPNQPQHF. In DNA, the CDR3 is TGTGCCAGCAGGAAGGAACCACCTAATCAGCCCCAGCATTTT.